This is a list of T cell receptor beta chains from one sample in a study of T-cell reconstitution after alpha-beta-depleted transplantation in children. TCRdb re-derived calls from the PCR reads in MiXCR, one entry per CDR3 protein. Of 640,000 or so distinct CDR3 sequences in the sample, around 16% were seen once. The specimen was PBMCs from the stem cell graft donor, collected from the stem cell graft. The receptors were gathered from a human donor who donated a stem cell graft to a child with acute myeloid leukemia. CDR3s include the opening cysteine and the closing phenylalanine or tryptophan. D genes are given only for firm matches. Size is omitted from some rows. Given values are once, few, many or a class for expanded clones.

J,V,D,size,DNA,CDR3
TRBJ2-3,TRBV20-1,TRBD1,many,TGCAGTGCTGTTGCCCTGGACAGGAAGGCAGATACGCAGTATTTT,CSAVALDRKADTQYF
TRBJ1-4,TRBV6-1,TRBD1,few,TGTGCCAGCAGACAGGGGGCTCGTGAAAAACTGTTTTTT,CASRQGAREKLFF
TRBJ2-7,TRBV27,-,-,TGTGCCAGCAGTTTATCACAAGGGCGGCAGTACGAGCAGTACTTC,CASSLSQGRQYEQYF
TRBJ2-3,TRBV7-2,-,many,TGTGCCAGCAGCTTAGCTACTTACACAGATACGCAGTATTTT,CASSLATYTDTQYF
TRBJ2-7,TRBV20-1,-,-,TGCAGTGCTCGCTGGCGGGATCAACCCTACGAGCAGTACTTC,CSARWRDQPYEQYF
TRBJ2-1,TRBV24-1,-,many,TGTGCCACCAGTGTTAGGGGGAATGAGCAGTTCTTC,CATSVRGNEQFF
TRBJ1-1,TRBV29-1,-,many,TGCAGCGGTGCAGAGGGCTCGGGGACTGAAGCTTTCTTT,CSGAEGSGTEAFF
TRBJ1-5,TRBV5-1,-,few,TGCGCCAGCAGCTTGGGATCCGGGGGCGACAATCAGCCCCAGCATTTT,CASSLGSGGDNQPQHF
TRBJ1-5,TRBV20-1,-,few,TGCAGTGCTAGTCCCCCCGGATCAAACCGAATCCAGCCCCAGCATTTT,CSASPPGSNRIQPQHF
TRBJ2-3,TRBV20-1,-,-,TGCAGTGCTAGAGATGGGGGTAAAGATACGCAGTATTTT,CSARDGGKDTQYF
TRBJ1-1,TRBV7-2,-,-,TGTGCCAGCAGCTTAGTGGCTATGAACACTGAAGCTTTCTTT,CASSLVAMNTEAFF
TRBJ1-5,TRBV10-3,TRBD1,many,TGTGCCATCACGGGGACAGAGAATCAGCCCCAGCATTTT,CAITGTENQPQHF
TRBJ2-5,TRBV12-3/TRBV12-4,TRBD1,-,TGTGCCAGCACCGACCGGGACAGGGTCAGGAAGACCCAGTACTTC,CASTDRDRVRKTQYF
TRBJ1-5,TRBV20-1,-,few,TGCAGTGCTAGACCGGGACTTTTTCAGGAAAGCAATCAGCCCCAGCATTTT,CSARPGLFQESNQPQHF
TRBJ2-7,TRBV27,-,few,TGTGCCAGCAGTCCCGGGGGATTTACCTACGAGCAGTACTTC,CASSPGGFTYEQYF
TRBJ2-3,TRBV7-9,-,many,TGTGCCAGCAGCTTACAGGACTCCCCCACAGATACGCAGTATTTT,CASSLQDSPTDTQYF
TRBJ2-2,TRBV9,-,few,TGTGCCAGCGACAGTCCGACCGGGGAGCTGTTTTTT,CASDSPTGELFF
TRBJ2-2,TRBV7-2,TRBD1,-,TGTGCCAGCAGCTTAAGGCGAGGACAGGGGCACACCGGGGAGCTGTTTTTT,CASSLRRGQGHTGELFF
TRBJ1-1,TRBV5-6,-,many,TGTGCCAGCAGACGGGGGGCGGCCACTGAAGCTTTCTTT,CASRRGAATEAFF
TRBJ2-1,TRBV29-1,TRBD2,many,TGCAGCGTTGTTGGGACTAGCGGGGGGCAGTTCTTC,CSVVGTSGGQFF
TRBJ2-1,TRBV12-3/TRBV12-4,-,few,TGTGCCAGCAGTTTTAGTCCCCCTTGGGAGCAGTTCTTC,CASSFSPPWEQFF
TRBJ1-5,TRBV7-2,TRBD1,-,TGTGCCAGCAGCTTAGTAGGGGGCATATCCGTGAATCAGCCCCAGCATTTT,CASSLVGGISVNQPQHF
TRBJ2-3,TRBV11-2,TRBD1,few,TGTGCCAGCAGCCCCCTTGGAACAGGGGAAATAGGAGGAACAGATACGCAGTATTTT,CASSPLGTGEIGGTDTQYF
TRBJ1-1,TRBV21-1,-,once,TGTGCCAGCAGGGGACAGGGCCTTGTAGCTTTCTTT,CASRGQGLVAFF
TRBJ2-2,TRBV20-1,-,many,TGCAGTGGGAGGGCAGGGGTAACCGGGGAGCTGTTTTTT,CSGRAGVTGELFF
TRBJ1-5,TRBV20-1,-,many,TGCAGTGCTAGTCGGATCAACAGGGACAATCAGCCCCAGCATTTT,CSASRINRDNQPQHF
TRBJ1-1,TRBV7-2,-,-,TGTGCCAGCAGCCAAGGTGGGGGGCGGGCTTTCTTT,CASSQGGGRAFF
TRBJ1-4,TRBV20-1,TRBD1,many,TGCAGTGCCCGAGAGGGACGGACAGGGTGGACTGAAAAACTGTTTTTT,CSAREGRTGWTEKLFF